The clone carrying this T cell receptor beta chain was counted ten times or more. Its antigen remains unidentified. Via MiXCR, TCRdb re-called the 5' RACE reads, giving one row per CDR3 protein. The profile shows under 900,000 distinct CDR3 sequences, 12% of them singletons. Per germline, CDR1 MDHEN and CDR2 SYDVKM. The CDR3 is 15 amino acids. Trimming removed 5 bases from V and 0 bases from J, with 11 bases in between. The data stem from a study of identical twins. Study results and caveats: There was an excess of low generation probability in the out-of-frame alpha sequences that twins shared.

Another study also made use of these data, one on yellow fever vaccine responses in identical twins.

The receptor was derived from a woman under 30 in good health. The chain links TRBV28 to TRBJ2-1; D might be TRBD1 (6 bases). What was sequenced was PBMCs. This CDR3 is CASSPGQISYNEQFF. The CDR3 DNA reads as TGTGCCAGCAGTCCCGGACAGATCTCCTACAATGAGCAGTTCTTC.